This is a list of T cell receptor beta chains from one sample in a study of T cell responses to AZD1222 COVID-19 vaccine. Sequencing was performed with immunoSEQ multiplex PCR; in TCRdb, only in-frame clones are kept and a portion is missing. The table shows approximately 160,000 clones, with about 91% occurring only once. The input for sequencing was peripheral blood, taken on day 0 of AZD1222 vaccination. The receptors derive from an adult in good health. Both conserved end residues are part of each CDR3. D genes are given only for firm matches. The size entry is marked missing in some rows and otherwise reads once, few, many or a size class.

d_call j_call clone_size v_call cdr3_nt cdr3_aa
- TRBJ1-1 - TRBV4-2 TGTGCCAGCAGCCAAGATAATCGACGGATGAACACTGAAGCTTTCTTT CASSQDNRRMNTEAFF
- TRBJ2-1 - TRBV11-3 TGTGCCAGCAGCCCAAGGATCAATGAGCAGTTCTTC CASSPRINEQFF
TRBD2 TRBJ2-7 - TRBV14 TGTGCCAGCAGCCAGGGATTCGGAGGGAGGGCCGGGTACGAGCAGTACTTC CASSQGFGGRAGYEQYF
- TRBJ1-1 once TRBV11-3 TGTGCCAGCAGCTCTCGGGGGGGGAACACTGAAGCTTTCTTT CASSSRGGNTEAFF
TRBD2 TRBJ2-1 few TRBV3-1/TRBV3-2 TGTGCCAGCAGCCAAAAGCGGGAGGCGTTTGAGCAGTTCTTC CASSQKREAFEQFF
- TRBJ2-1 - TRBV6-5 TGTGCCAGCAGTTCGAGGCCCCGGGCCAATGAGCAGTTCTTC CASSSRPRANEQFF
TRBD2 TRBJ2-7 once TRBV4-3 TGCGCCAGCAGTCAAGAAGCGAGCGGGAGGGCCGGGTACGAGCAGTACTTC CASSQEASGRAGYEQYF
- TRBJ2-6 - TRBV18 TGTGCCAGCTCACCACCGGTCAGGCCCTCTGGGGCCAACGTCCTGACTTTC CASSPPVRPSGANVLTF
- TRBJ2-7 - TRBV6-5 TGTGCCAGCAGTTCAACGGGATTTAATACCTACGAGCAGTACTTC CASSSTGFNTYEQYF
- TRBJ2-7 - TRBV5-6 TGTGCCAGCAGCTATTCGGGTACCTACGAGCAGTACTTC CASSYSGTYEQYF
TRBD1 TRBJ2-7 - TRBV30 TGTGCCTGGAGTTGGACAGGGGGCTACGAGCAGTACTTC CAWSWTGGYEQYF
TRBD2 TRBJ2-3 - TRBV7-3 TGTGCCAGCAGCTTAAACGCGGGAGGCACAGATACGCAGTATTTT CASSLNAGGTDTQYF
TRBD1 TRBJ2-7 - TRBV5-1 TGCGCCAGCAGCCGGGACAGGGGGAATACAGAGCAGTACTTC CASSRDRGNTEQYF
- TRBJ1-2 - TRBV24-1 TGTGCCACCAGTGATTTTAGGGAGAACTATGGCTACACCTTC CATSDFRENYGYTF
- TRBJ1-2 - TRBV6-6 TGTGCCAGCAGTTACCAGGGTTCGGGCGGCTACACCTTC CASSYQGSGGYTF
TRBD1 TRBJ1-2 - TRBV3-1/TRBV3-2 TGTGCCAGCAGCGAGGGGACAGGCCTTAACTATGGCTACACCTTC CASSEGTGLNYGYTF
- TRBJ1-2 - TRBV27 TGTGCCAGCAGTTTACAATACGGGGCAGGGTCCGGCTACACCTTC CASSLQYGAGSGYTF
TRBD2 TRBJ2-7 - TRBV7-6 TGTGCCAGCAGCTCTGGACTAGCGGGGTTGTCCTACGAGCAGTACTTC CASSSGLAGLSYEQYF
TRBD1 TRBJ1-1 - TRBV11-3 TGTGCCAGCAGCTTAAGGACAGGGAACACTGAAGCTTTCTTT CASSLRTGNTEAFF
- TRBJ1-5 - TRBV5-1 TGCGCCAGCAGCTTGGAGGGGAACGGCAATCAGCCCCAGCATTTT CASSLEGNGNQPQHF
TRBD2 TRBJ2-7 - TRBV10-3 TGTGCCATCAGTGGGGGGGGACTAGCTGCTCATCACGAGCAGTACTTC CAISGGGLAAHHEQYF
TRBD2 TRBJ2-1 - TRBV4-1 TGCGCCAGCAGCCAAGCGGGCGGGAGATCGGCAAGTCTTCAGTTCTTC CASSQAGGRSASLQFF
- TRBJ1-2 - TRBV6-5 TGTGCCAGCAGTTACCTCGGAGGCTACACCTTC CASSYLGGYTF
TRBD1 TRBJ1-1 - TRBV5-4 TGTGCCAGCAGCTTACAGGGGAGGGACACTGAAGCTTTCTTT CASSLQGRDTEAFF
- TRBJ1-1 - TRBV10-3 TGTGCCATCAGTGGGGGGGTAGGAGGAAGCACTGAAGCTTTCTTT CAISGGVGGSTEAFF
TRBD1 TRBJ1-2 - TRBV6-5 TGTGCCAGCAGTTACGTTAAGGGGGCTGGGTATGGCTACACCTTC CASSYVKGAGYGYTF
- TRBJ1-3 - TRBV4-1 TGCGCCAGCAGCCAATTTTTACAGAGATCTGGAAACACCATATATTTT CASSQFLQRSGNTIYF
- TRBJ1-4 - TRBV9 TGTGCCAGCAGCCAGTCCGGGGCTCGGGGTGAAAAACTGTTTTTT CASSQSGARGEKLFF
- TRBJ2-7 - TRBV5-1 TGCGCCAGCAGCTTGGACAGCCAAATTTCCTACGAGCAGTACTTC CASSLDSQISYEQYF
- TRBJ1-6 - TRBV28 TGTGCCAGCATCTCAGGGGCCAATTCACCCCTCCACTTT CASISGANSPLHF
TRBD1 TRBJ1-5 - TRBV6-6 TGTGCCAGCAGGATAGGACAGGATCATCAGCCCCAGCATTTT CASRIGQDHQPQHF
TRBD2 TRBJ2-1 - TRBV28 TGTGCCAGCAGTTACGGCGGGAGGAGTGAGCAGTTCTTC CASSYGGRSEQFF
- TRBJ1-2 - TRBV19 TGTGCCAGTAGTACCAGTGCCGTTAACTATGGCTACACCTTC CASSTSAVNYGYTF
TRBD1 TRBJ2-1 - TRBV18 TGTGCCAGCTCAGCGACAGGGAGCTCCTACAATGAGCAGTTCTTC CASSATGSSYNEQFF
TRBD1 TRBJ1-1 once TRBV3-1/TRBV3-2 TGTGCCAGCAGCTCCTTACAGGGGGCGGTTGAAGCTTTCTTT CASSSLQGAVEAFF
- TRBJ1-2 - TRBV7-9 TGTGCCAGCAGCTTAGCGGGCCGGGGGACGAGTGGCTACACCTTC CASSLAGRGTSGYTF
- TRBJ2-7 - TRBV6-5 TGTGCCAGCACCCCGTGGTCAAGCTCCTACGAGCAGTACTTC CASTPWSSSYEQYF
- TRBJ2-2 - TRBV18 TGTGCCAGCTCACCAGGCAACACCGGGGAGCTGTTTTTT CASSPGNTGELFF
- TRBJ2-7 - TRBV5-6 TGTGCCAGCAGCTTCCAGCTCTCCCCCTACGAGCAGTACTTC CASSFQLSPYEQYF
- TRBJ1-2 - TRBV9 TGTGCCAGCAGCGTAGATTTGGTTGCTAACTATGGCTACACCTTC CASSVDLVANYGYTF
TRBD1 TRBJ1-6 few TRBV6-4 TGTGCCAGCGCCTCGGAAGACAGGGACAATTCACCCCTCCACTTT CASASEDRDNSPLHF
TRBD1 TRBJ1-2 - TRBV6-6 TGTGCCAGCAGTCGTGGACAGGGAGTAAACTATGGCTACACCTTC CASSRGQGVNYGYTF
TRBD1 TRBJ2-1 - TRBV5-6 TGTGCCAGCTATTACTGGGACAGAAAACCCCATGAGCAGTTCTTC CASYYWDRKPHEQFF
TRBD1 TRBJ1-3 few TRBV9 TGTGCCAGCAGCCCAGGGACAGGGGTGGGTTCTGGAAACACCATATATTTT CASSPGTGVGSGNTIYF
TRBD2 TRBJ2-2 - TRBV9 TGTGCCAGCAGCGTAGATCGAGCGGGAGCCGGCGGGGAGCTGTTTTTT CASSVDRAGAGGELFF
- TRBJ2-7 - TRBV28 TGTGCCAGCAGTTTATGGGGGGGTACGTCCTACGAGCAGTACTTC CASSLWGGTSYEQYF
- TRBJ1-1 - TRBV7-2 TGTGCCAGCAGCGAACAGGGTGGCACTGAAGCTTTCTTT CASSEQGGTEAFF
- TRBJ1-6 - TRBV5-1 TGCGCCAGCAGCTTGGAAGTGCACGGGAGTTCACCCCTCCACTTT CASSLEVHGSSPLHF
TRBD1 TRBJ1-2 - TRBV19 TGTGCCAGTAGGGGGGATATATGGACAGGAAACGGCTACACCTTC CASRGDIWTGNGYTF
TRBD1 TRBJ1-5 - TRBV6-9 TGTGCCAGCAGTTTCGGGGACAGCCCCAGCAATCAGCCCCAGCATTTT CASSFGDSPSNQPQHF
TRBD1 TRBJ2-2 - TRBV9 TGTGCCAGCAGCATACAGGGGAGAACCGGGGAGCTGTTTTTT CASSIQGRTGELFF
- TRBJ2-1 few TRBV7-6 TGTGCCAGCAGCTTAAACAATGAGCAGTTCTTC CASSLNNEQFF
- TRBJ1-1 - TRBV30 TGTGCCTGGATAGGTTGGAACACTGAAGCTTTCTTT CAWIGWNTEAFF
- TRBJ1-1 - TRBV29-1 TGCACCAACCACAGGGAGAAGAGGTACACTGAAGCTTTCTTT CTNHREKRYTEAFF
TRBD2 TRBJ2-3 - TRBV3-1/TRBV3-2 TGTGCCAGCAGCCATGTATCGGGACTAGCGGGAGGAGATACGCAGTATTTT CASSHVSGLAGGDTQYF
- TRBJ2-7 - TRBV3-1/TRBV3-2 TGTGCCAGCAGCCAAGATCCAGCCGGGACGTACGAGCAGTACTTC CASSQDPAGTYEQYF
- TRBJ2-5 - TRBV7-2 TGTGCCTCTCAGGGGCAGGGGAGGGAGACCCAGTACTTC CASQGQGRETQYF
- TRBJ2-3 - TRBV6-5 TGTGCCAGCAGACGACGGGCCACAGATACGCAGTATTTT CASRRRATDTQYF